A selection of T cell receptor beta chains follows, all from one sample in a study of blood T cell repertoires in COVID-19. Measured with immunoSEQ multiplex PCR; TCRdb has only the in-frame clones, and not every one. The data contain some 58,000 clones, roughly 83% of them singletons. The sample comprised peripheral blood. The receptors here all came from a man in his forties or fifties with COVID-19, enrolled during active disease. The CDR3 runs from the conserved cysteine through the conserved F or W. The D gene is left open where the match is weak. Clone size is not always given. Where it is, it says once, few, many or a class for expanded clones.

clone_size	d_call	v_call	j_call	cdr3_aa	cdr3_nt
-	-	TRBV7-8	TRBJ2-3	CASSLRTRQYF	TGTGCCAGCAGCCTTAGGACAAGGCAGTATTTT
-	TRBD1	TRBV11-2	TRBJ2-2	CASSARTGGVTGELFF	TGTGCCAGCAGCGCCCGGACAGGGGGGGTCACCGGGGAGCTGTTTTTT
-	TRBD1	TRBV6-2/TRBV6-3	TRBJ2-5	CASSYSAGGFETQYF	TGTGCCAGCAGTTACTCAGCAGGGGGCTTTGAGACCCAGTACTTC
-	-	TRBV15	TRBJ2-7	CATEKSGEQYF	TGTGCCACCGAAAAATCCGGGGAGCAGTACTTC
-	TRBD1	TRBV28	TRBJ1-3	CASSLSMSGTGTSSGNTIYF	TGTGCCAGCAGTTTATCGATGTCCGGGACAGGTACCTCCTCTGGAAACACCATATATTTT
-	-	TRBV28	TRBJ2-3	CASSSPGLDTDTQYF	TGTGCCAGCAGTTCCCCAGGGTTGGACACAGATACGCAGTATTTT
-	-	TRBV29-1	TRBJ2-3	CSVERAVGDTQYF	TGCAGCGTTGAGAGGGCAGTAGGAGATACGCAGTATTTT
-	-	TRBV3-1/TRBV3-2	TRBJ2-2	CASTPLNTGELFF	TGTGCCAGCACCCCTTTGAACACCGGGGAGCTGTTTTTT
once	TRBD1	TRBV29-1	TRBJ2-7	CSARQGTYEQYF	TGCAGCGCCCGACAGGGAACCTACGAGCAGTACTTC
-	TRBD2	TRBV5-1	TRBJ2-5	CASSLPELAGGRETQYF	TGCGCCAGCAGCTTGCCCGAACTAGCGGGTGGGCGGGAGACCCAGTACTTC
once	TRBD1	TRBV28	TRBJ1-4	CARTLRGHHEKLFF	TGTGCCAGAACCCTCAGGGGGCATCATGAAAAACTGTTTTTT
-	-	TRBV27	TRBJ2-2	CASSNTGLVTGELFF	TGTGCCAGCAGTAACACAGGGCTTGTTACCGGGGAGCTGTTTTTT
-	TRBD1	TRBV19	TRBJ2-7	CASSALGTGSYEQYF	TGTGCCAGTAGTGCCTTGGGGACAGGGTCCTACGAGCAGTACTTC
-	TRBD1	TRBV5-1	TRBJ2-3	CASSYDGQAGDTQYF	TGCGCCAGCAGCTATGACGGACAGGCTGGGGATACGCAGTATTTT
-	-	TRBV7-9	TRBJ2-3	CASSQRSASTDTQYF	TGTGCCAGCAGCCAAAGGAGCGCCAGCACAGATACGCAGTATTTT
-	-	TRBV27	TRBJ2-1	CASRLQSEGTYNEQFF	TGTGCCAGCAGGCTTCAAAGTGAGGGAACCTACAATGAGCAGTTCTTC
-	-	TRBV15	TRBJ2-5	CATSRDVGLQETQYF	TGTGCCACCAGCAGAGACGTTGGACTACAAGAGACCCAGTACTTC
-	TRBD2	TRBV28	TRBJ2-1	CASSHTGTSGSSYNEQFF	TGTGCCAGCAGCCATACCGGGACTAGCGGGAGCTCCTACAATGAGCAGTTCTTC
-	TRBD1	TRBV18	TRBJ1-4	CASSQSPLGQLVASEKLFF	TGTGCCAGCTCCCAATCACCGCTGGGACAGCTGGTCGCCAGTGAAAAACTGTTTTTT
-	-	TRBV28	TRBJ1-6	CASSLIGGWSPLHF	TGTGCCAGCAGTTTAATTGGGGGGTGGTCACCCCTCCACTTT
-	-	TRBV4-1	TRBJ2-1	CASLVDPLSGNEQFF	TGCGCCAGCCTAGTTGACCCACTATCGGGCAATGAGCAGTTCTTC
few	TRBD2	TRBV7-7	TRBJ2-7	CASSLGLAGVQEQYF	TGTGCTAGCAGCTTAGGACTAGCGGGAGTACAAGAGCAGTACTTC
few	-	TRBV6-5	TRBJ1-1	CASSQRGGLNTEAFF	TGTGCCAGCAGTCAACGCGGAGGGCTGAACACTGAAGCTTTCTTT
-	-	TRBV4-3	TRBJ1-1	CASSPVSGQTNTEAFF	TGCGCCAGCAGCCCAGTATCAGGGCAGACGAACACTGAAGCTTTCTTT
once	-	TRBV12-3/TRBV12-4	TRBJ1-2	CASSAGRDYGYTF	TGTGCCAGCAGTGCCGGCAGGGACTATGGCTACACCTTC
-	-	TRBV6-5	TRBJ1-4	CASAAGRANEKLFF	TGTGCCAGCGCTGCGGGACGGGCTAATGAAAAACTGTTTTTT
once	-	TRBV10-3	TRBJ1-1	CAIGGNGNTEAFF	TGTGCCATCGGAGGGAACGGGAACACTGAAGCTTTCTTT
-	TRBD2	TRBV6-1	TRBJ2-1	CASSEGGLAQQFF	TGTGCCAGCAGTGAAGGGGGACTAGCTCAGCAGTTCTTC
-	-	TRBV15	TRBJ2-3	CATKGDLSTDTQYF	TGTGCCACCAAGGGGGACCTCTCCACAGATACGCAGTATTTT
few	-	TRBV10-1	TRBJ1-5	CASSEGSGDQPQHF	TGCGCCAGCAGTGAGGGGTCAGGGGATCAGCCCCAGCATTTT
-	TRBD1	TRBV24-1	TRBJ2-5	CATSDLGTDMETQYF	TGTGCCACCAGTGACCTCGGGACAGACATGGAGACCCAGTACTTC
once	-	TRBV11-2	TRBJ2-7	CASSPTRTYEQYF	TGTGCCAGCAGCCCGACGAGGACCTACGAGCAGTACTTC
few	TRBD1	TRBV29-1	TRBJ2-1	CSVEWTGGYNEQFF	TGCAGCGTTGAATGGACAGGGGGTTACAATGAGCAGTTCTTC
few	-	TRBV3-1/TRBV3-2	TRBJ1-5	CASSQVGAWPQHF	TGTGCCAGCAGCCAAGTGGGGGCGTGGCCCCAGCATTTT
-	-	TRBV19	TRBJ2-7	CASRSRTYYEQYF	TGTGCCAGTAGATCCCGGACTTACTACGAGCAGTACTTC
-	-	TRBV29-1	TRBJ2-7	CSVGHYPYEQYF	TGCAGCGTCGGACATTACCCCTACGAGCAGTACTTC
-	-	TRBV3-1/TRBV3-2	TRBJ2-7	CASSLRGGYEQYF	TGTGCCAGCAGCCTGAGGGGAGGCTACGAGCAGTACTTC
-	TRBD2	TRBV9	TRBJ2-1	CASSRGGPSYNEQFF	TGTGCCAGCAGCCGCGGGGGGCCATCCTACAATGAGCAGTTCTTC
-	-	TRBV24-1	TRBJ2-5	CATSDLAGEETQYF	TGTGCCACCAGTGATTTGGCAGGGGAAGAGACCCAGTACTTC
-	-	TRBV29-1	TRBJ2-1	CSVEDPGSRDEQFF	TGCAGCGTTGAAGATCCCGGGAGCCGGGATGAGCAGTTCTTC
-	TRBD1	TRBV7-2	TRBJ1-2	CASSVSPTGNYGYTF	TGTGCCAGCAGCGTAAGCCCGACAGGGAACTATGGCTACACCTTC
-	-	TRBV27	TRBJ1-4	CASTPSLGHFEKLFF	TGTGCCAGCACCCCTTCCCTTGGACACTTTGAAAAACTGTTTTTT
-	-	TRBV6-5	TRBJ2-3	CASTSGGGHTDTQYF	TGTGCCAGCACCTCCGGAGGCGGTCACACAGATACGCAGTATTTT
-	-	TRBV4-1	TRBJ1-3	CASSQDPGKGNTIYF	TGCGCCAGCAGCCAAGATCCAGGGAAAGGAAACACCATATATTTT
medium-sized	TRBD1	TRBV19	TRBJ2-5	CASRDRDQETQYF	TGTGCCAGCCGGGACAGGGACCAAGAGACCCAGTACTTC
-	-	TRBV30	TRBJ2-3	CAWSRGSTDTQYF	TGTGCCTGGAGCCGGGGGAGCACAGATACGCAGTATTTT
-	-	TRBV5-4	TRBJ2-2	CASSSGFNSGELFF	TGTGCCAGCTCAAGCGGATTTAACTCCGGGGAGCTGTTTTTT